Below are 9 T cell receptor beta chains sequenced from a single sample in a study of T cell responses to AZD1222 COVID-19 vaccine. Repertoires were generated with immunoSEQ multiplex PCR, while TCRdb's copy carries only in-frame clones and drops some. Found here are 75,000 to 100,000 clones, about 94% of them singletons; the top ten hold around 3.2%. Here the sequenced sample was peripheral blood, taken 28 days after the second AZD1222 dose. The source is an adult who received the AZD1222 COVID-19 vaccine.

The chain is built from TRBV7-9 and TRBJ1-1; D ambiguous. Germline lookup yields CDR1 SEHNR and CDR2 FQNEAQ (reference sequence). Deletions cut 2 bases from V and 5 bases from J, with 12 bases between. The CDR3 has 14 residues. The CDR3 region has the DNA TGTGCCAGCAGCTTACCTGGGATTATGACTGAAGCTTTCTTT. It is translated as CASSLPGIMTEAFF. The full variable domain, its missing parts supplied by reference TRBV7-9 and TRBJ1-1, is DTGVSQNPRHKITKRGQNVTFRCDPISEHNRLYWYRQTLGQGPEFLTYFQNEAQLEKSRLLSDRFSAERPKGSFSTLEIQRTEQGDSAMYLCASSLPGIMTEAFFGQGTRLTVV.

There are a few counts of this clone. The rearrangement links TRBV6-1 to TRBJ1-5; D remains unclear. Per the germline V gene, CDR1 is MNHNS and CDR2 is SASEGT. The CDR3 extends over 13 amino acids. Deletions cut 1 base from V and 6 bases from J, with 7 bases between. This CDR3 reads CASSEVWGQPQHF. CDR3 bases: TGTGCCAGCAGTGAAGTTTGGGGTCAGCCCCAGCATTTT.

The chain carries TRBV18 and TRBJ2-3; the D call may be TRBD1 or TRBD2 (6 bases each). The CDR3 is 15 amino acids. Germline CDR1 and CDR2: KGHSH and LQKENI. V was clipped by 0 bases and J by 5 bases, with 12 bases between them. The CDR3 region is CASSPPGGKRDTQYF. The CDR3 DNA follows: TGTGCCAGCTCACCACCGGGGGGCAAAAGAGATACGCAGTATTTT.

The chain combines TRBV6-4 with TRBJ1-1; 7 nucleotides align to TRBD1. The V segment lost 6 bases and the J segment 1 base; nucleotides outside the gene matches: 5. The CDR3 loop spans 14 amino acids. CDR1 MRHNA and CDR2 SNTAGT come from the germline V gene. CDR3 nucleotides: TGTGCCAGCAGACCGACAGGGAGGAACACTGAAGCTTTCTTT. This gives the protein CASRPTGRNTEAFF.

The rearrangement joins TRBV6-8 to TRBJ2-2; TRBD2 agrees at 7 bases. The germline V gene encodes CDR1 MNHGY and CDR2 SAAAGT. V was clipped by 6 bases and J by 7 bases; unmatched bases: 2. CDR3 length: 12 residues. The CDR3 DNA is TGTGCCAGCAGGGGACTACTCGGGGAGCTGTTTTTT. It translates to CASRGLLGELFF.

V and J are TRBV19 and TRBJ1-4; D is uncertain. The CDR3 covers 15 residues. CDR1 is LNHDA, CDR2 SQIVND, per germline (reference sequence). V was trimmed by 5 bases and J by 8 bases, leaving 18 bases between them. This chain's CDR3 is CASSPPAAMNEKLFF. Written as DNA, the CDR3 is TGTGCCAGTAGTCCCCCGGCAGCGATGAACGAAAAACTGTTTTTT.

The chain is built from TRBV7-8 and TRBJ2-2; D remains ambiguous. CDR1 and CDR2 (germline): SGHVS, FQNEAQ. The CDR3 is made up of 13 amino acids. The V and J ends lost 1 base and 6 bases respectively, with 6 bases between them. This CDR3 reads CASSLDSPGELFF. The CDR3 DNA follows: TGTGCCAGCAGCTTAGATAGCCCCGGGGAGCTGTTTTTT.

The CDR3 spells CASSPTSGSYEQYF. CDR3 in DNA: TGTGCCAGCAGCCCAACTAGCGGCTCCTACGAGCAGTACTTC. V and J are TRBV11-3 and TRBJ2-7; the match to TRBD2 covers 8 bases. The ends lost 5 bases at V and 0 bases at J; junction bases unmatched: 3. Germline CDR1 and CDR2: SGHNT and YENEEA. There are 14 residues in the CDR3.

The chain has TRBV5-1 and TRBJ2-3; D is unresolved. Trimming cost V 1 base and J 0 bases, with 3 bases left between them. The CDR3 is 13 residues long. Germline assignment: CDR1 SGHRS and CDR2 YFSETQ. The CDR3 sequence is CASSLTSTDTQYF. The CDR3 DNA sequence: TGCGCCAGCAGCTTGACTAGCACAGATACGCAGTATTTT. The complete variable domain, with remaining parts taken from reference TRBV5-1 and TRBJ2-3, reads KAGVTQTPRYLIKTRGQQVTLSCSPISGHRSVSWYQQTPGQGLQFLFEYFSETQRNKGNFPGRFSGRQFSNSRSEMNVSTLELGDSALYLCASSLTSTDTQYFGPGTRLTVL.